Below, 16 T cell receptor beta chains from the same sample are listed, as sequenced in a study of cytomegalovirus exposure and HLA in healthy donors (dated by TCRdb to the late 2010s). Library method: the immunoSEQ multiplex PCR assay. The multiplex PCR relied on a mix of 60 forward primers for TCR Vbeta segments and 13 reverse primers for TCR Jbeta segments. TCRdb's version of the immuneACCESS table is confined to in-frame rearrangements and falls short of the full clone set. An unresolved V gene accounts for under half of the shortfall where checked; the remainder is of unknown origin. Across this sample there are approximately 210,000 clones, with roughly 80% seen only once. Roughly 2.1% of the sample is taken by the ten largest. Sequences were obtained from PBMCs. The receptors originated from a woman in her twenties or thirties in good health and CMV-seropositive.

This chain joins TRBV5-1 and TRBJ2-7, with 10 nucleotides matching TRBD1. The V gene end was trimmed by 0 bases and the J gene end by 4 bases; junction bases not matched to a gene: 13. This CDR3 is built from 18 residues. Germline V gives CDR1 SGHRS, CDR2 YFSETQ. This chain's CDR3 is CASSLAPWGQGKGYEQYF. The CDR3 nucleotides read TGCGCCAGCAGCTTGGCCCCATGGGGACAGGGGAAGGGGTACGAGCAGTACTTC.

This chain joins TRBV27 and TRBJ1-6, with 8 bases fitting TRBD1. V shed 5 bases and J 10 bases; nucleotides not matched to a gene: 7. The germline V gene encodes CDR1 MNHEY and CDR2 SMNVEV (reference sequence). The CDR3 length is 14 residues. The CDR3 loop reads CASSPGQGWSPLHF. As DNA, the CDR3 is TGTGCCAGCAGTCCCGGACAGGGCTGGTCACCCCTCCACTTT.

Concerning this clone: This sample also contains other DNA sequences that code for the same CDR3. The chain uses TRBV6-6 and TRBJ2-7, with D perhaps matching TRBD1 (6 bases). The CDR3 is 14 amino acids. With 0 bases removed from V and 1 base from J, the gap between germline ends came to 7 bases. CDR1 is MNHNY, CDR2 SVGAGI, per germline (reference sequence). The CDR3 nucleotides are TGTGCCAGCAGTTACTCAGGGGGTTCCTACGAGCAGTACTTC. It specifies CASSYSGGSYEQYF.

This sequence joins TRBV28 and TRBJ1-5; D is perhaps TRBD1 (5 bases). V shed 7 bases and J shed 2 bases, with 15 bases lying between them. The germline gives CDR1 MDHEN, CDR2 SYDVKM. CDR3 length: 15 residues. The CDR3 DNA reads TGTGCCAGCACCCTAAGGGGAGGGCGCAATCAGCCCCAGCATTTT. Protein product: CASTLRGGRNQPQHF.

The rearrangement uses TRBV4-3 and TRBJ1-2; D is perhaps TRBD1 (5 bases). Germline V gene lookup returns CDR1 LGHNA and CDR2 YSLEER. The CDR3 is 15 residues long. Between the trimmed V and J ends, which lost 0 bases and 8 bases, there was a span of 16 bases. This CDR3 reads CASSQDTAGLSGYTF. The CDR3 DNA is TGCGCCAGCAGCCAAGATACGGCAGGGCTTAGCGGCTACACCTTC.

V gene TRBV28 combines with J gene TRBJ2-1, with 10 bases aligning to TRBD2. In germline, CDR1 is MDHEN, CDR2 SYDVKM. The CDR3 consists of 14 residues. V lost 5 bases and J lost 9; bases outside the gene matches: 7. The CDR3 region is CASSVSGGPFEQFF. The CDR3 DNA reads TGTGCCAGCAGTGTTAGCGGGGGGCCGTTTGAGCAGTTCTTC.

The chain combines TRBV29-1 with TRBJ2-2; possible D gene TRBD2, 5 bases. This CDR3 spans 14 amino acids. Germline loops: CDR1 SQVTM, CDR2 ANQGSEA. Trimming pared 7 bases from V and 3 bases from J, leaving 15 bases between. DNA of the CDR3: TGCAGCGCTCAGACCGGGATAGACACCGGGGAGCTGTTTTTT. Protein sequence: CSAQTGIDTGELFF.

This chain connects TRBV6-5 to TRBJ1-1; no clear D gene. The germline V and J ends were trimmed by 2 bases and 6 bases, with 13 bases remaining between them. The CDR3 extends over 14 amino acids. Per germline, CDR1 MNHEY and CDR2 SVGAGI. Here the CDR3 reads CASSYRETYAEAFF. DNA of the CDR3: TGTGCCAGCAGTTACAGGGAGACGTACGCTGAAGCTTTCTTT.

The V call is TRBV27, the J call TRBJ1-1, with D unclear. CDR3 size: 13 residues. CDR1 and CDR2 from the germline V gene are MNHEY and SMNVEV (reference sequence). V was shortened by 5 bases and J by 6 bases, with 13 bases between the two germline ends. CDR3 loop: CASSVIDTSEAFF. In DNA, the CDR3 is TGTGCCAGCAGTGTGATCGACACCTCTGAAGCTTTCTTT.

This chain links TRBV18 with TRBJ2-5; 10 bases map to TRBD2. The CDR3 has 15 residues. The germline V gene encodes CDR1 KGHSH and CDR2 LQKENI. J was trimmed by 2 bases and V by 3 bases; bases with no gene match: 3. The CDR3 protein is CASSPGAGGQETQYF. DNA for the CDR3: TGTGCCAGCTCACCTGGAGCGGGGGGGCAAGAGACCCAGTACTTC.

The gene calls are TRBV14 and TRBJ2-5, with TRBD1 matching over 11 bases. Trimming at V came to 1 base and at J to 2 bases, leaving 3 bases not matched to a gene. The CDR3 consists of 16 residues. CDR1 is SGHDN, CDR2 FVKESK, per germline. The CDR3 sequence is CASSQGGTGGQETQYF. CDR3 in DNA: TGTGCCAGCAGCCAAGGAGGGACAGGGGGGCAAGAGACCCAGTACTTC. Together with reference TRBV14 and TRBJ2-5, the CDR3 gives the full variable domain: EAGVTQFPSHSVIEKGQTVTLRCDPISGHDNLYWYRRVMGKEIKFLLHFVKESKQDESGMPNNRFLAERTGGTYSTLKVQPAELEDSGVYFCASSQGGTGGQETQYFGPGTRLLVL.

The CDR3, as DNA: TGTGCCAGCAGCCAGGCGGGGATACAAGTGGTTACGCAGTATTTT. This gives the protein CASSQAGIQVVTQYF. The rearrangement joins TRBV11-2 to TRBJ2-3, with a tentative D call TRBD2 (6 bases). V lost 5 bases and J lost 8, with 20 bases in between. CDR3 length: 15 residues. Germline V gene lookup returns CDR1 SGHAT and CDR2 FQNNGV.

The CDR3 spells CASSTTGTETQYF. In DNA, the CDR3 is TGTGCCAGTAGTACGACAGGGACCGAGACCCAGTACTTC. This rearrangement joins TRBV19 to TRBJ2-5; TRBD1 agrees at 7 bases. With V trimmed by 4 bases and J by 5 bases, 4 bases remained unmatched. This CDR3 region has 13 residues. The germline CDR1 and CDR2 sequences are LNHDA and SQIVND (reference sequence).

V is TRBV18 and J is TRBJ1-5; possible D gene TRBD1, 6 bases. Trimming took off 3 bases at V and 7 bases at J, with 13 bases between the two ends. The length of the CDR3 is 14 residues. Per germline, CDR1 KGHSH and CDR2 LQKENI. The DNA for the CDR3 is TGTGCCAGCTCACCCGAGGGGGGGGACCAGCCCCAGCATTTT. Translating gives CASSPEGGDQPQHF.

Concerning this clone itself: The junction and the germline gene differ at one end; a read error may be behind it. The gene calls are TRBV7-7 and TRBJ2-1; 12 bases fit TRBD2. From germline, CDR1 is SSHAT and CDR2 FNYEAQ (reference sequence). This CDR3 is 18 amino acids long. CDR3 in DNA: TGTGCTAGCAGCTCCCCTAGCGGGGGGGCCAGTTTCGGCGATGAGCAGTTCTTC. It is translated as CASSSPSGGASFGDEQFF.

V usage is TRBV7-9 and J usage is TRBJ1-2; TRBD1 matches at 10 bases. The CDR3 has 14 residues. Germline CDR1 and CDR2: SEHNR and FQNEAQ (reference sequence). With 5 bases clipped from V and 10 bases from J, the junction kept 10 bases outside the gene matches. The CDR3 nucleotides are TGTGCCAGCAGCGCGGACAGGGGGAAGATACTCTACACCTTC. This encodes CASSADRGKILYTF.